This T cell receptor (beta chain) was identified in a study of shared T cell receptors in the human thymus. Germline V gene sequence: CDR1 MNHNS, CDR2 SASEGT. The CDR3 loop spans 15 amino acids. V lost 10 bases to trimming and J lost 1 base, with 14 bases between them. TCRdb keeps only in-frame clones here, not all; method: immunoSEQ multiplex PCR. The table records hundreds of thousands of clones, about 87% of them present only once. The data were also submitted as part of a second study, on human thymus T cells. Per that paper: Thymus was obtained from resections taken during corrective heart surgery. What appeared biased in thymic and blood repertoires was the usage of V and J genes.

The chain links TRBV6-1 to TRBJ1-6; D possibly corresponds to TRBD1 (6 bases). The source of this sequence is a boy under two years old with a congenital heart defect. Sequencing was performed on thymocytes. CDR3 nucleotide sequence: TGTGCCACCGCGGGGGGCGGTTCCTATAATTCACCCCTCCACTTT. It codes for CATAGGGSYNSPLHF.